What follows is one TCR beta chain and its context. Assay used: immunoSEQ multiplex PCR; TCRdb lists only in-frame clones, some missing. The data contain a few million clones, approximately 95% of them singletons. This entry belongs to a study of shared clonotypes between healthy human individuals. Sequenced material: naive CD4+ T cells sorted from blood. Subset noted: CD45RA+ positively selected. The receptor was derived from a man aged 18-30 years in good health.

In DNA form, the CDR3 reads TGTGCCAGCAGTTTGTCGTCTAGCGCACCCTACGAGCAGTACTTC. Translation: CASSLSSSAPYEQYF. This sequence joins TRBV6-5 and TRBJ2-7; a possible D gene is TRBD2 (6 bases). Germline lookup yields CDR1 MNHEY and CDR2 SVGAGI. The germline V and J ends were trimmed by 4 bases and 2 bases, with 15 bases remaining between them. The CDR3 spans 15 residues.